These 27 T cell receptor beta chains were all obtained from the same sample, sequenced in a study of blood T cell repertoires in COVID-19. Libraries were prepared by immunoSEQ multiplex PCR; TCRdb keeps only in-frame clonotypes and omits some of them. The table has some 180,000 clones, less than 80% seen once. Input material: PBMCs or T cells enriched from blood (not recorded which). The receptors come from a woman aged 70 to 79 in a cohort exposed to, infected with or recovered from COVID-19 (not recorded which).

V usage is TRBV2 and J usage is TRBJ1-2; unclear D gene. Between the trimmed V and J ends, which lost 5 bases and 1 base, there was a span of 11 bases. The CDR3 runs 14 residues. CDR1 is SNHLY and CDR2 is FYNNEI in the germline V gene. The CDR3 nucleotides are TGTGCCAGCAGTATAGCAGTGTTTAACTATGGCTACACCTTC. It encodes CASSIAVFNYGYTF.

This clone was detected only once. The chain recombines TRBV5-1 with TRBJ2-5; 9 bases line up with TRBD2. V shed 2 bases and J 3 bases; nucleotides not matched to a gene: 2. The CDR3 consists of 14 residues. Germline V gives CDR1 SGHRS, CDR2 YFSETQ. The CDR3 protein is CASSFGTSKETQYF. CDR3 sequence (DNA): TGCGCCAGCAGCTTCGGGACTAGCAAAGAGACCCAGTACTTC.

V usage is TRBV5-4 and J usage is TRBJ2-1; TRBD2 aligns across 9 bases. With 4 bases clipped from V and 0 bases from J, the junction kept 2 bases outside the gene matches. This CDR3 has 15 amino acids. Germline V gene lookup returns CDR1 SGHNT and CDR2 YYREEE (reference sequence). This chain's CDR3 is CASSSSGSSYNEQFF. As DNA, the CDR3 is TGTGCCAGCAGCAGTAGCGGGAGCTCCTACAATGAGCAGTTCTTC.

CDR3 residues: CASSLGQTNQPQHF. For the CDR3, the DNA is TGTGCCAGCAGCCTGGGACAGACCAATCAGCCCCAGCATTTT. V usage is TRBV3-1 (or the pseudogene TRBV3-2) and J usage is TRBJ1-5; 7 bases fit TRBD1. V lost 4 bases to trimming and J lost 3 bases; unmatched junction nucleotides: 3. There are 14 residues in the CDR3. Germline V gene lookup returns CDR1 LGHDT and CDR2 YNNKEL (reference sequence).

This chain uses TRBV2 with TRBJ2-5; D call uncertain. The V end was cut by 6 bases, the J end by 7 bases, with 12 bases between. The length of the CDR3 is 12 residues. Germline lookup yields CDR1 SNHLY and CDR2 FYNNEI. CDR3 nucleotide sequence: TGTGCCAGCAGCCCAACGCCCGGGACCCAGTACTTC. It specifies CASSPTPGTQYF.

This clone was seen a handful of times. This CDR3 is CASSQGGSYNSPLHF. The CDR3 DNA reads as TGTGCCAGCAGCCAAGGGGGCAGCTATAATTCACCCCTCCACTTT. This chain uses TRBV3-1 (or the pseudogene TRBV3-2) with TRBJ1-6, with D possibly matching TRBD1 (5 bases). V lost 1 base, J lost 3 bases, and 7 bases lay in between. This CDR3 has 15 amino acids. Germline lookup yields CDR1 LGHDT and CDR2 YNNKEL (reference sequence).

The rearrangement links TRBV28 to TRBJ2-3, with D tentatively TRBD1 (6 bases). CDR1 is MDHEN and CDR2 is SYDVKM in the germline V gene. The CDR3 has 15 residues. Trimming took 3 bases from V and 4 from J, leaving 14 bases between them. The CDR3 loop is CASSFGGEGADTQYF. The CDR3 coding sequence is TGTGCCAGCAGTTTTGGTGGAGAGGGGGCAGATACGCAGTATTTT.

This clone occurred a few times. The rearrangement uses TRBV9 and TRBJ1-4, with D hard to call. V was pared by 0 bases and J by 0 bases, with 12 bases between. The CDR3 covers 17 residues. Per the germline V gene, CDR1 is SGDLS and CDR2 is YYNGEE. CDR3: CASSVGEGFATNEKLFF. The CDR3 bases are TGTGCCAGCAGCGTAGGGGAGGGCTTTGCAACTAATGAAAAACTGTTTTTT.

This clone was found a few times. The chain uses TRBV6-5 and TRBJ1-3; a weak D match, TRBD1 (6 bases). There are 15 residues in the CDR3. Between the trimmed V and J ends, which lost 0 bases and 3 bases, there was a span of 9 bases. Germline V CDR1 and CDR2: MNHEY, SVGAGI. The CDR3 region is CASSYSGQFGNTIYF. DNA for the CDR3: TGTGCCAGCAGTTACTCTGGACAGTTTGGAAACACCATATATTTT.

This clone was detected only once. The CDR3 region is CASSFRQEYNEQFF. CDR3 DNA sequence: TGTGCCAGCAGCTTCAGGCAGGAATACAATGAGCAGTTCTTC. The chain carries TRBV5-5 and TRBJ2-1, with no clear D. The CDR3 covers 14 residues. Trimming took off 2 bases at V and 4 bases at J, with 10 bases between the two ends. The germline V gene has CDR1 SGHKS and CDR2 YYEKEE (reference sequence).

The chain couples TRBV10-3 to TRBJ2-3; possible D gene TRBD1, 5 bases. The CDR3 runs 14 residues. V was pared by 4 bases and J by 3 bases, with 11 bases between. Per germline, CDR1 ENHRY and CDR2 SYGVKD. CDR3: CAISGAQGTDTQYF. The CDR3 region has the DNA TGTGCCATCAGTGGGGCGCAGGGTACAGATACGCAGTATTTT.

This chain uses TRBV30 with TRBJ2-7; TRBD2 might be the D (5 bases). Germline CDR1 GTSNPN, CDR2 SVGIG (reference sequence). V was trimmed by 2 bases and J by 3 bases, leaving 8 bases between them. The CDR3 runs to 12 residues. The CDR3 nucleotides read TGTGCCTGGAGTCGAGGGAACTACGAGCAGTACTTC. It translates to CAWSRGNYEQYF.

The rearrangement uses TRBV10-2 and TRBJ2-7; D perhaps matches TRBD1 (5 bases). The CDR3 contains 14 residues. CDR1 is WSHSY, CDR2 SAAADI, per germline. Deletions cut 6 bases from V and 3 bases from J, with 15 bases between. CDR3 bases: TGCGCCAGCAGCCTGGTGACAGCTATCTACGAGCAGTACTTC. Amino acids: CASSLVTAIYEQYF.

The gene calls are TRBV7-6 and TRBJ2-1, with a weak D call TRBD2 (5 bases). From germline, CDR1 is SGHVS and CDR2 FNYEAQ. Trimming pared 6 bases from V and 10 bases from J, leaving 13 bases between. The CDR3 is 12 residues long. The CDR3 DNA sequence: TGTGCCAGCAGTCTTACCGGACTGGAGCAGTTCTTC. Its protein is CASSLTGLEQFF.

In nucleotides, the CDR3 is TGTGCCAGCAGGGGACAGGGGGGTTACGAGCAGTACTTC. This gives the protein CASRGQGGYEQYF. The chain couples TRBV12-3 or TRBV12-4 to TRBJ2-7; 11 nucleotides align to TRBD1. With V trimmed by 6 bases and J by 4 bases, 2 bases remained unmatched. This CDR3 region has 13 residues.

The chain has TRBV19 and TRBJ2-5; perhaps TRBD1 as D (5 bases). V was cut by 1 base and J by 3 bases, with 6 bases left in between. The V gene's germline CDR1 is LNHDA and CDR2 SQIVND (reference sequence). This CDR3 has 13 residues. CDR3 bases: TGTGCCAGTAGTATAGGCAGGGAAGAGACCCAGTACTTC. Its protein is CASSIGREETQYF.

V usage is TRBV5-4 and J usage is TRBJ1-1; TRBD1 matches 7 bases. The germline V gene encodes CDR1 SGHNT and CDR2 YYREEE (reference sequence). CDR3 length: 14 residues. V lost 0 bases and J lost 6; bases outside the gene matches: 5. CDR3 amino acids: CASSLETGKAEAFF. DNA of the CDR3: TGTGCCAGCAGCTTGGAGACAGGGAAGGCTGAAGCTTTCTTT.

This clone was seen a handful of times. J is TRBJ2-3 and V is TRBV29-1, with a possible D match to TRBD2 (6 bases). Trimming removed 8 bases at V and 4 bases at J, with 13 bases between. Germline loops: CDR1 SQVTM, CDR2 ANQGSEA. This CDR3 has 12 amino acids. The CDR3 bases are TGCAGCACTATGGGAGGATCAGATACGCAGTATTTT. Its translation: CSTMGGSDTQYF.

The genes are TRBV5-6 and TRBJ2-5, with D possibly TRBD2 on 6 matching bases. The CDR3 is 14 amino acids. The V end lost 1 base, the J end lost 5 bases, and 12 bases lay between the germline ends. Per the germline V gene, CDR1 is SGHDT and CDR2 is YYEEEE. The CDR3 spells CASSLWEAGETQYF. CDR3 bases: TGTGCCAGCAGCTTGTGGGAGGCGGGGGAGACCCAGTACTTC. The entire variable domain, with the rest obtained from reference TRBV5-6 and TRBJ2-5, is as follows: DAGVTQSPTHLIKTRGQQVTLRCSPKSGHDTVSWYQQALGQGPQFIFQYYEEEERQRGNFPDRFSGHQFPNYSSELNVNALLLGDSALYLCASSLWEAGETQYFGPGTRLLVL.

This clone was seen only once. The V call is TRBV4-1, the J call TRBJ1-2; tentative D call: TRBD1 (5 bases). Germline CDR1 MGHRA, CDR2 YSYEKL. The V gene lost 4 bases and the J gene lost 5 bases, with 17 bases spanning the gap. The CDR3 consists of 15 residues. The CDR3 reads CASSPKETVPYGYTF. In DNA, the CDR3 is TGCGCCAGCAGCCCCAAGGAGACAGTCCCATATGGCTACACCTTC.

On this clone itself: The sample carries other DNA sequences with the same CDR3. The rearrangement joins TRBV7-2 to TRBJ2-7; D perhaps matches TRBD1 (6 bases). The V end lost 0 bases, the J end lost 2 bases, and 8 bases lay between the germline ends. This CDR3 is 14 amino acids long. Germline V CDR1 and CDR2: SGHTA, FQGNSA. The CDR3 nucleotides are TGTGCCAGCAGCTTAGCAGGGGGAGCCTACGAGCAGTACTTC. Protein sequence: CASSLAGGAYEQYF.

The chain recombines TRBV7-2 with TRBJ1-2; TRBD1 might be the D (5 bases). Trimming left V 3 bases short and J 4 bases short, with 9 bases between. Germline V gene sequence: CDR1 SGHTA, CDR2 FQGNSA. The CDR3 covers 13 residues. The CDR3 sequence: CASSLGGSYGYTF. The CDR3, as DNA: TGTGCCAGCAGCTTGGGGGGTAGCTATGGCTACACCTTC.

The genes are TRBV2 and TRBJ1-6; 9 nucleotides agree with TRBD1. Germline-derived CDR1 and CDR2 are SNHLY and FYNNEI. V shed 11 bases, J shed 6 bases, and the junction held 8 bases outside the gene matches. The CDR3 consists of 14 residues. CDR3 coding DNA: TGTGCCGGATTAATGGACAGGGGTAATTCACCCCTCCACTTT. This encodes CAGLMDRGNSPLHF.

The genes are TRBV14 and TRBJ2-2; possible D gene TRBD2, 6 bases. The ends were cut back, 1 base at V and 7 bases at J, with 7 bases in the middle. Germline CDR1 SGHDN, CDR2 FVKESK. This CDR3 has 13 amino acids. The CDR3 loop reads CASSQVAVGELFF. CDR3 DNA: TGTGCCAGCAGCCAAGTAGCGGTCGGGGAGCTGTTTTTT.

The chain recombines TRBV20-1 with TRBJ2-3; tentatively, D is TRBD2 (6 bases). This CDR3 region has 13 residues. V gave up 3 bases and J gave up 4 bases, with 11 bases separating them. From germline, CDR1 is DFQATT and CDR2 SNEGSKA (reference sequence). In nucleotides, the CDR3 is TGCAGTGCTAGTACGGGAGTGGCAGATACGCAGTATTTT. Translated, it gives CSASTGVADTQYF.

The chain uses TRBV5-6 and TRBJ2-7; 9 positions agree with TRBD1. Germline V gives CDR1 SGHDT, CDR2 YYEEEE. CDR3 length: 16 amino acids. V gave up 3 bases and J gave up 5 bases; unmatched junction bases: 12. The CDR3 protein is CASSSRTGTGYHEQYF. DNA of the CDR3: TGTGCCAGCAGCTCCAGGACCGGGACAGGGTACCACGAGCAGTACTTC.

This chain links TRBV6-5 with TRBJ2-3; D remains ambiguous. The CDR3 runs 14 residues. Germline CDR1 MNHEY, CDR2 SVGAGI. The V end lost 0 bases, the J end lost 3 bases, and 7 bases lay between the germline ends. Written as DNA, the CDR3 is TGTGCCAGCAGTTACTCCTCCCGGACAGATACGCAGTATTTT. It yields the protein CASSYSSRTDTQYF.